Below, 20 T cell receptor beta chains from the same sample are listed, as sequenced in a study of control samples from healthy donors and cancer patients. Clones were sequenced by immunoSEQ multiplex PCR, and TCRdb holds only the in-frame ones, with some missing. The sample shows some 90,000 clones, more than 85% of them seen only once. The sample taken for sequencing was blood. These receptors were taken from a woman aged 45-59 years in good health.

CDR3 bases: TGTGCCAGCGGGGTTCCGCAGGGGGACACCGGGGAGCTGTTTTTT. Amino acids: CASGVPQGDTGELFF. The V gene is TRBV6-6, the J gene TRBJ2-2; 7 bases are a match to TRBD1. V gave up 8 bases and J gave up 3 bases; unmatched junction bases: 9. The CDR3 has 15 residues. Germline loops: CDR1 MNHNY, CDR2 SVGAGI (reference sequence).

The chain carries TRBV4-1 and TRBJ1-2, with TRBD1 matching over 8 bases. The CDR3 consists of 17 residues. Germline CDR1 is MGHRA and CDR2 is YSYEKL. V trimming: 3 bases; J trimming: 7 bases; junction bases outside the gene matches: 16. CDR3 residues: CASSHPTQGAHRGGYTF. The CDR3 region has the DNA TGCGCCAGCAGCCATCCCACCCAGGGGGCGCATAGGGGTGGCTACACCTTC.

The chain links TRBV28 to TRBJ2-2; D is possibly TRBD1 or TRBD2 (5 bases each). The germline CDR1 and CDR2 sequences are MDHEN and SYDVKM. The CDR3 length is 15 residues. V gave up 7 bases and J gave up 3 bases, with 15 bases separating them. CDR3 amino acids: CASISPGDHTGELFF. The CDR3 DNA reads as TGTGCCAGCATCTCTCCTGGGGACCACACCGGGGAGCTGTTTTTT.

V and J are TRBV6-2 or TRBV6-3 and TRBJ1-2; D unresolved. This CDR3 comprises 14 residues. With 6 bases removed from V and 4 bases from J, the gap between germline ends came to 15 bases. In germline, CDR1 is MNHEY, CDR2 SVGEGT. CDR3 protein: CASSFDGEGYGYTF. Here the CDR3 DNA reads TGTGCCAGCAGCTTTGACGGGGAGGGCTATGGCTACACCTTC.

The count of this clone is one. The chain links TRBV5-5 to TRBJ1-5, with D possibly being TRBD1 (6 bases). V was shortened by 4 bases and J by 0 bases, with 17 bases between the two germline ends. The CDR3 totals 17 residues. The germline V gene encodes CDR1 SGHKS and CDR2 YYEKEE (reference sequence). Written as DNA, the CDR3 is TGTGCCAGCAGCCAGGGGTGGGGTAGCTTTAGCAATCAGCCCCAGCATTTT. As protein: CASSQGWGSFSNQPQHF.

The chain has TRBV13 and TRBJ1-3; the D is unclear. Germline-derived CDR1 and CDR2 are PRHDT and FYEKMQ (reference sequence). With 3 bases removed from V and 2 bases from J, the gap between germline ends came to 11 bases. The CDR3 is 15 residues long. In nucleotides, the CDR3 is TGTGCCAGCAGCTTGCTTCTCTCGGCTGGAAACACCATATATTTT. Translation gives CASSLLLSAGNTIYF.

This chain uses TRBV11-2 with TRBJ1-1; no reliable D call. The CDR3 is 12 amino acids. Trimming took 5 bases from V and 7 from J, leaving 11 bases between them. CDR1 is SGHAT and CDR2 is FQNNGV in the germline V gene. CDR3 residues: CASSPYNGEAFF. The CDR3 DNA reads TGTGCCAGCAGCCCCTACAATGGTGAAGCTTTCTTT.

The chain combines TRBV3-1 (or the pseudogene TRBV3-2) with TRBJ2-1; 16 positions match TRBD2. This CDR3 spans 22 amino acids. From germline, CDR1 is LGHDT and CDR2 YNNKEL (reference sequence). Trimming cost V 2 bases and J 4 bases; bases outside gene matches: 17. CDR3 in DNA: TGTGCCAGCAGCCAATCCACCGAGCCGGGACTAGCGGGAGGGCCGGGTTACAATGAGCAGTTCTTC. This sequence encodes CASSQSTEPGLAGGPGYNEQFF.

The chain links TRBV7-9 to TRBJ2-7; TRBD1 matches at 11 bases. The V gene's germline CDR1 is SEHNR and CDR2 FQNEAQ (reference sequence). V lost 4 bases, J lost 3 bases, and 8 bases stayed unmatched. The CDR3 covers 16 residues. CDR3 in DNA: TGTGCCAGCAGCTCCGGACAGGGGGCCTCGGACTACGAGCAGTACTTC. Encoded protein: CASSSGQGASDYEQYF.

This chain uses TRBV6-5 with TRBJ2-3; maybe TRBD1 (5 bases). Between the trimmed V and J ends, which lost 11 bases and 1 base, there was a span of 19 bases. Per germline, CDR1 MNHEY and CDR2 SVGAGI. The CDR3 is made up of 15 amino acids. The CDR3 here is CAGQGQGLGTDTQYF. DNA of the CDR3: TGTGCCGGACAAGGTCAGGGATTGGGCACAGATACGCAGTATTTT.

The CDR3 coding sequence is TGTGCCAGCAGCGCGGCGTCAGGGTTTGGAGAGACCCAGTACTTC. Amino acid sequence: CASSAASGFGETQYF. The chain uses TRBV14 and TRBJ2-5; D may be TRBD1 (5 bases). Germline CDR1 reads SGHDN; CDR2 reads FVKESK. Trimming took off 5 bases at V and 4 bases at J, with 17 bases between the two ends. This CDR3 has 15 residues.

V is TRBV28 and J is TRBJ2-5; TRBD1 matches at 8 bases. CDR3 length: 15 residues. V shed 5 bases, J shed 5 bases, and the junction held 10 bases outside the gene matches. Per the germline V gene, CDR1 is MDHEN and CDR2 is SYDVKM. In DNA form, the CDR3 reads TGTGCCAGCAGTCAAACAGGGGGAGGAGGGGAGACCCAGTACTTC. This codes for CASSQTGGGGETQYF. Complete variable domain (other parts from reference TRBV28 and TRBJ2-5): DVKVTQSSRYLVKRTGEKVFLECVQDMDHENMFWYRQDPGLGLRLIYFSYDVKMKEKGDIPEGYSVSREKKERFSLILESASTNQTSMYLCASSQTGGGGETQYFGPGTRLLVL.

V gene TRBV2 combines with J gene TRBJ2-1; 12 bases are a match to TRBD2. The CDR3 spans 15 residues. Germline V gene sequence: CDR1 SNHLY, CDR2 FYNNEI. V gave up 3 bases and J gave up 8 bases; unmatched junction bases: 5. CDR3 in DNA: TGTGCCAGCAGTGACCCTAGCGGGGGGGCTTATGAGCAGTTCTTC. Its protein is CASSDPSGGAYEQFF.

CDR3: CASSAGLAGGTGELFF. CDR3 bases: TGTGCCAGCAGCGCCGGACTAGCGGGGGGAACCGGGGAGCTGTTTTTT. The chain combines TRBV7-3 with TRBJ2-2; 14 bases line up with TRBD2. This CDR3 region has 16 residues. Trimming removed 5 bases from V and 5 bases from J; junction bases left unmatched: 4. Germline CDR1 is SGHTA and CDR2 is FQGTGA.

The gene calls are TRBV7-2 and TRBJ2-2; 7 positions match TRBD1. The J segment lost 3 bases and the V segment lost 4 bases, leaving 8 bases of the junction unmatched. The CDR3 extends over 16 amino acids. Germline CDR1 and CDR2: SGHTA and FQGNSA. The CDR3 is CASSYPGGLDTGELFF. CDR3 coding DNA: TGTGCCAGCAGCTACCCAGGGGGTCTAGACACCGGGGAGCTGTTTTTT.

The rearrangement links TRBV13 to TRBJ1-6; D gene unclear. The V end was cut by 4 bases, the J end by 7 bases, with 8 bases between. The V gene's germline CDR1 is PRHDT and CDR2 FYEKMQ (reference sequence). This CDR3 contains 13 residues. The CDR3 loop is CASSSRYNSPLHF. The CDR3 DNA follows: TGTGCCAGCAGCTCTAGATACAATTCACCCCTCCACTTT.

The chain combines TRBV7-8 with TRBJ1-4; D call uncertain. The germline V gene encodes CDR1 SGHVS and CDR2 FQNEAQ. V gave up 5 bases and J gave up 4 bases, with 5 bases separating them. The CDR3 sequence is 12 residues long. The CDR3 protein is CASSIGNEKLFF. The CDR3 DNA is TGTGCCAGCAGCATTGGTAATGAAAAACTGTTTTTT.

The CDR3 DNA is TGTGCCAGCAGCCAAGTAACAACACGAGATCAGCCCCAGCATTTT. Amino acids: CASSQVTTRDQPQHF. The genes are TRBV4-2 and TRBJ1-5; D is unresolved. Looked up from germline, CDR1 is LGHNA and CDR2 is YNFKEQ. The CDR3 sequence is 15 residues long. V dropped 1 base and J dropped 5 bases, with 12 bases sitting between them.

V gene TRBV5-1 combines with J gene TRBJ2-3, with unresolved D. The CDR3 runs to 15 residues. Germline V lookup: CDR1 SGHRS, CDR2 YFSETQ. The germline V and J ends were trimmed by 1 base and 0 bases, with 9 bases remaining between them. CDR3: CASSLRQSSTDTQYF. CDR3 coding DNA: TGCGCCAGCAGCTTGAGACAATCTAGCACAGATACGCAGTATTTT.

The chain combines TRBV5-1 with TRBJ1-5; weak D call: TRBD1 (5 bases). V was cut by 0 bases and J by 5 bases, with 9 bases left in between. Per the germline V gene, CDR1 is SGHRS and CDR2 is YFSETQ. This CDR3 region has 14 residues. CDR3 nucleotide sequence: TGCGCCAGCAGCTTGGCCGCGGGGGATCAGCCCCAGCATTTT. Translation gives CASSLAAGDQPQHF.